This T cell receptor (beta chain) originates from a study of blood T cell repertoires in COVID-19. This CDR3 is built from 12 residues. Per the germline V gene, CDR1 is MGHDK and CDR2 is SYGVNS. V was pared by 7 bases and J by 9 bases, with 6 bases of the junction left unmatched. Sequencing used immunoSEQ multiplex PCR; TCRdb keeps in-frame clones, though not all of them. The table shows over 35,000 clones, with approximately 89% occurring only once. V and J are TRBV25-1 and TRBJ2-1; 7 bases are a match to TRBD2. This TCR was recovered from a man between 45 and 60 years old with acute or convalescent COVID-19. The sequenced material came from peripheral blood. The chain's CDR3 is CASTHPSGEQFF. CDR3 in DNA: TGTGCCAGCACCCACCCTAGCGGTGAGCAGTTCTTC.